This section outlines one T cell receptor (beta chain) sequence together with its context. No antigen is known for it. Related graft donors supplied nonmyeloablative bone marrow transplants, and mixed chimerism was transient. Unstimulated regulatory T cells (CD4+CD25+CD127-), CD4+CD25- non-regulatory cells, CD4 and CD8 cells were FACS-sorted from thawed PBMCs. Libraries were prepared by immunoSEQ multiplex PCR; TCRdb keeps only in-frame clonotypes and omits some of them. Of tens of thousands of clones in the sample, roughly 93% were seen once. The source of the sample is a study of Tregs in tolerant kidney transplant recipients. General study points: No direct test of biological reproducibility was done here. Donor-specific Treg expansion exceeded global Treg expansion in tolerant patients, suggesting antigen drive.

Looked up from germline, CDR1 is SGHRS and CDR2 is YFSETQ. With 0 bases clipped from V and 3 bases from J, the junction kept 4 bases outside the gene matches. The CDR3 length is 16 residues. The receptor's source is a human patient who received a combined kidney and bone marrow transplant. The graft donor may account for some of the T cells. Sequenced here: CD4+ T cells from blood (PBMCs), sampled 12 months after the transplant. V usage is TRBV5-1 and J usage is TRBJ1-4; TRBD1 matches at 8 bases. CDR3 protein: CASSLGQGASNEKLFF. The CDR3 DNA sequence: TGCGCCAGCAGCTTGGGGCAGGGGGCATCTAATGAAAAACTGTTTTTT.